These 4 T cell receptor beta chains were all obtained from the same sample, sequenced in a study of OX40 agonist ivuxolimab in advanced cancers. TCRdb's copy holds only in-frame clones and misses some; the assay was immunoSEQ multiplex PCR. This table holds tens of thousands of clones, 89% found once. This specimen consisted of CD4+ or CD8+ T cells sorted from blood, obtained in a trial of the OX40 agonist ivuxolimab. These receptor sequences come from an adult with an advanced solid tumor such as melanoma, head and neck, liver or kidney cancer.

The chain uses TRBV5-1 and TRBJ1-2, with TRBD1 identical over 9 bases. The J segment lost 8 bases and the V segment lost 3 bases, leaving 11 bases of the junction unmatched. This CDR3 is built from 15 residues. CDR1 and CDR2 (germline): SGHRS, YFSETQ. DNA for the CDR3: TGCGCCAGCAGCTCCCGAACAGGGGGCGCGGAAGGCTACACCTTC. The encoded protein is CASSSRTGGAEGYTF.

V usage is TRBV6-4 and J usage is TRBJ1-6; 7 nucleotides agree with TRBD1. J was trimmed by 10 bases and V by 0 bases; bases with no gene match: 3. Germline V gene data show CDR1 as MRHNA and CDR2 as SNTAGT. CDR3 size: 14 residues. CDR3 loop: CASSDSPGGSPLHF. CDR3 DNA: TGTGCCAGCAGTGACTCTCCAGGGGGATCACCCCTCCACTTT.

This rearrangement joins TRBV11-2 to TRBJ1-2; possible D gene TRBD1, 5 bases. V lost 6 bases, J lost 3 bases, and 23 bases lay in between. The CDR3 is made up of 17 amino acids. From germline, CDR1 is SGHAT and CDR2 FQNNGV. The CDR3 DNA sequence: TGTGCCAGCAGGGCCTCGAGTGGAAGGGGAGTTGACTATGGCTACACCTTC. Translated, it gives CASRASSGRGVDYGYTF.

The CDR3 here is CASSYDYEQFF. In nucleotides, the CDR3 is TGTGCCAGCAGTTACGATTATGAGCAGTTCTTC. V gene TRBV6-6 combines with J gene TRBJ2-1; D is undetermined. CDR1 is MNHNY, CDR2 SVGAGI, per germline (reference sequence). The CDR3 spans 11 residues. V shed 2 bases and J shed 8 bases, with 4 bases lying between them.